These T cell receptor beta chains were read from a single sample in a study of blood T cell repertoires in COVID-19. The protocol was immunoSEQ multiplex PCR, while the TCRdb copy is restricted to in-frame clones and leaves out a portion. The repertoire holds 250,000 or so clones, with over 80% as singletons. Sequenced: PBMCs or T cells enriched from blood (not recorded which). All receptors derive from a woman aged 40 to 50 who had been exposed to COVID-19. CDR3s include the opening cysteine and the closing phenylalanine or tryptophan. D genes are given only for firm matches. Not every row has a clone size; where given, it reads once, few, many or a size class.

clone_size: NA
d_call: NA
v_call: TRBV30
j_call: TRBJ1-2
cdr3_nt: TGTGCCTGGACAGCTTTTCAGGACACCCTACGTCTACGCTTC
cdr3_aa: CAWTAFQDTLRLRF

clone_size: once
d_call: NA
v_call: TRBV12-3/TRBV12-4
j_call: TRBJ2-6
cdr3_nt: TGTGCCAGCAGTTTAGCAGGGGGCAACGTCCTGACTTTC
cdr3_aa: CASSLAGGNVLTF

clone_size: NA
d_call: NA
v_call: TRBV29-1
j_call: TRBJ1-2
cdr3_nt: TGCAGCGTTGGCCCTCGGACAGCAGCTAACTATGGCTACACCTTC
cdr3_aa: CSVGPRTAANYGYTF

clone_size: NA
d_call: TRBD1
v_call: TRBV24-1
j_call: TRBJ1-1
cdr3_nt: TGTGCCACCAAAGGGGGCAACACTGAAGCTTTCTTT
cdr3_aa: CATKGGNTEAFF

clone_size: NA
d_call: NA
v_call: TRBV25-1
j_call: TRBJ1-3
cdr3_nt: TGTGCCAGCAGTGGCGAGGGAAACACCATATATTTT
cdr3_aa: CASSGEGNTIYF

clone_size: NA
d_call: NA
v_call: TRBV6-5
j_call: TRBJ2-7
cdr3_nt: TGTGCCAGCAGCCGGTGGGTACAGGGAAACGAGCAGTACTTC
cdr3_aa: CASSRWVQGNEQYF

clone_size: NA
d_call: TRBD2
v_call: TRBV7-8
j_call: TRBJ2-1
cdr3_nt: TGTGCCAGCAGCCCCCCTCCTTGGGCTAGCGGGACCTCTTTAGATGAGCAGTTCTTC
cdr3_aa: CASSPPPWASGTSLDEQFF

clone_size: NA
d_call: NA
v_call: TRBV7-2
j_call: TRBJ1-2
cdr3_nt: TGTGCCAGCAGCTTAGAGAGCAGGGCTAACTATGGCTACACCTTC
cdr3_aa: CASSLESRANYGYTF

clone_size: NA
d_call: NA
v_call: TRBV4-2
j_call: TRBJ2-5
cdr3_nt: TGTGCCAGCAGCCCCATCGGTGCCCTCCAAGAGACCCAGTACTTC
cdr3_aa: CASSPIGALQETQYF

clone_size: NA
d_call: NA
v_call: TRBV30
j_call: TRBJ1-5
cdr3_nt: TGTGCCTGGAGTTCGTTCACAGGAGTGAGCAATCAGCCCCAGCATTTT
cdr3_aa: CAWSSFTGVSNQPQHF

clone_size: NA
d_call: NA
v_call: TRBV6-2/TRBV6-3
j_call: TRBJ1-2
cdr3_nt: TGTGCCAGCAGTCCCCTCCCGGGGGGGAAGGTTCGCTATGGCTACACCTTC
cdr3_aa: CASSPLPGGKVRYGYTF

clone_size: NA
d_call: NA
v_call: TRBV6-5
j_call: TRBJ1-6
cdr3_nt: TGTGCCAGCAGTTCGAATTCACCCCTCCACTTT
cdr3_aa: CASSSNSPLHF

clone_size: NA
d_call: TRBD2
v_call: TRBV19
j_call: TRBJ2-1
cdr3_nt: TGTGCCAGTAGTATCTTCAGGACTAGCGGGAATAGGTACAATGAGCAGTTCTTC
cdr3_aa: CASSIFRTSGNRYNEQFF

clone_size: NA
d_call: TRBD1
v_call: TRBV11-2
j_call: TRBJ1-5
cdr3_nt: TGTGCCAGCAGTCCCGGGACAGGGGACGCTTTGCCCCAGCATTTT
cdr3_aa: CASSPGTGDALPQHF

clone_size: NA
d_call: NA
v_call: TRBV5-4
j_call: TRBJ1-4
cdr3_nt: TGTGCCAGCAGCTCCCAGGGTCAGGAAAAACTGTTTTTT
cdr3_aa: CASSSQGQEKLFF

clone_size: NA
d_call: NA
v_call: TRBV5-1
j_call: TRBJ1-6
cdr3_nt: TGCGCCAGCAGCTTGTGGGAACAGGGACGGGATTCACCCCTCCACTTT
cdr3_aa: CASSLWEQGRDSPLHF

clone_size: NA
d_call: TRBD1
v_call: TRBV4-3
j_call: TRBJ2-2
cdr3_nt: TGCGCCAGCAGCCATGAGGGACAGGGCAAGCCGAACACCGGGGAGCTGTTTTTT
cdr3_aa: CASSHEGQGKPNTGELFF

clone_size: NA
d_call: TRBD1
v_call: TRBV6-2/TRBV6-3
j_call: TRBJ2-4
cdr3_nt: TGTGCCAGCAGTTACTGGACAGGGGCGACCAAAAACATTCAGTACTTC
cdr3_aa: CASSYWTGATKNIQYF

clone_size: NA
d_call: NA
v_call: TRBV5-1
j_call: TRBJ2-5
cdr3_nt: TGTGCCAGCAGCTTGGCGGTAGTTCTCGGGGAGACCCAGTACTTC
cdr3_aa: CASSLAVVLGETQYF

clone_size: once
d_call: TRBD1
v_call: TRBV12-3/TRBV12-4
j_call: TRBJ1-5
cdr3_nt: TGTGCCAGCACCGGGACAGGGGGGGAGCCCCAGCATTTT
cdr3_aa: CASTGTGGEPQHF

clone_size: NA
d_call: NA
v_call: TRBV6-2/TRBV6-3
j_call: TRBJ1-6
cdr3_nt: TGTGCCAGCAGTTACTCTAGTTCACCCCTCCACTTT
cdr3_aa: CASSYSSSPLHF

clone_size: NA
d_call: TRBD1
v_call: TRBV6-5
j_call: TRBJ1-4
cdr3_nt: TGTGCCAGTAAACCAGGGGGCGTAGAAAAACTGTTTTTT
cdr3_aa: CASKPGGVEKLFF

clone_size: NA
d_call: TRBD2
v_call: TRBV9
j_call: TRBJ2-3
cdr3_nt: TGTGCCAGCACGCTAGCGGGAGGAGTAGATACGCAGTATTTT
cdr3_aa: CASTLAGGVDTQYF

clone_size: NA
d_call: NA
v_call: TRBV25-1
j_call: TRBJ2-1
cdr3_nt: TGTGCCAGCAGTGATAAAGGCGGGCTCTCCTACAATGAGCAGTTCTTC
cdr3_aa: CASSDKGGLSYNEQFF

clone_size: NA
d_call: TRBD1
v_call: TRBV6-5
j_call: TRBJ2-7
cdr3_nt: TGTGCCAGCAGTTACCGAGGACAGGGGCACGAGCAGTACTTC
cdr3_aa: CASSYRGQGHEQYF

clone_size: NA
d_call: TRBD1
v_call: TRBV11-3
j_call: TRBJ1-2
cdr3_nt: TGTGCCAGCAGCTTATGTAGGTGGAGGGGGCGTGTCGTAAGAGTCTACACCTTC
cdr3_aa: CASSLCRWRGRVVRVYTF

clone_size: NA
d_call: TRBD1
v_call: TRBV5-4
j_call: TRBJ2-3
cdr3_nt: TGTGCCAGCAGCTCAGGACAGGGGAGGGATACGCAGTATTTT
cdr3_aa: CASSSGQGRDTQYF

clone_size: few
d_call: NA
v_call: TRBV6-1
j_call: TRBJ1-1
cdr3_nt: TGTGCCAGCAGTTTGAGTACTGAAGCTTTCTTT
cdr3_aa: CASSLSTEAFF

clone_size: NA
d_call: NA
v_call: TRBV5-6
j_call: TRBJ2-2
cdr3_nt: TGTGCCAGCAGCCTCAACCGGTTAGAGCTGTTTTTT
cdr3_aa: CASSLNRLELFF

clone_size: NA
d_call: TRBD1
v_call: TRBV5-8
j_call: TRBJ1-2
cdr3_nt: TGTGCCAGCAATGGACAGGGCCTGAGGGGCTACACCTTC
cdr3_aa: CASNGQGLRGYTF

clone_size: NA
d_call: TRBD1
v_call: TRBV4-1
j_call: TRBJ1-4
cdr3_nt: TGCGCCAGCAGCCAAGTGTACAGGGGCGGAAATGAAAAACTGTTTTTT
cdr3_aa: CASSQVYRGGNEKLFF

clone_size: few
d_call: TRBD1
v_call: TRBV19
j_call: TRBJ1-6
cdr3_nt: TGTGCCAGTAGGGGGACAGGGTACGGCTCACCCCTCCACTTT
cdr3_aa: CASRGTGYGSPLHF

clone_size: NA
d_call: NA
v_call: TRBV21-1
j_call: TRBJ2-7
cdr3_nt: TGTGCCAGCAGCGAGTTGTTCAGTTCCAGGTCTGATGCAAGCCCCTCCTACGAGCAGTACTTC
cdr3_aa: CASSELFSSRSDASPSYEQYF

clone_size: NA
d_call: NA
v_call: TRBV30
j_call: TRBJ1-2
cdr3_nt: TGTGCCTCATATGCGGTGGCGGAGCAGGAACGGAGGTATGGCTACACCTTC
cdr3_aa: CASYAVAEQERRYGYTF

clone_size: once
d_call: TRBD2
v_call: TRBV24-1
j_call: TRBJ2-3
cdr3_nt: TGTGCCACCAGTGACCGACTAGCGGGAGAGGGCACAGATACGCAGTATTTT
cdr3_aa: CATSDRLAGEGTDTQYF

clone_size: NA
d_call: TRBD1
v_call: TRBV7-2
j_call: TRBJ1-3
cdr3_nt: TGTGCCAGCACGCTTCAGGGGGACAGGTTGTATTTT
cdr3_aa: CASTLQGDRLYF

clone_size: NA
d_call: NA
v_call: TRBV28
j_call: TRBJ2-5
cdr3_nt: TGTGCCAGCAGTCCCGGGGCAGGGGGCGGGTGGACTAGGCAAGAGACCCAGTACTTC
cdr3_aa: CASSPGAGGGWTRQETQYF

clone_size: few
d_call: TRBD1
v_call: TRBV7-6
j_call: TRBJ1-2
cdr3_nt: TGTGCCAGCAGCCCGGGACAGTTTAACTATGGCTACACCTTC
cdr3_aa: CASSPGQFNYGYTF

clone_size: NA
d_call: TRBD2
v_call: TRBV5-1
j_call: TRBJ2-2
cdr3_nt: TGTGCCAGCAGCTTGACTAGCAAGAGAACCGGGGAGCTGTTTTTT
cdr3_aa: CASSLTSKRTGELFF

clone_size: NA
d_call: NA
v_call: TRBV12-3/TRBV12-4
j_call: TRBJ1-2
cdr3_nt: TGTGCCAGCAACCAGGGGAACTATGGCTACACCTTC
cdr3_aa: CASNQGNYGYTF

clone_size: NA
d_call: TRBD1
v_call: TRBV28
j_call: TRBJ1-4
cdr3_nt: TGTGCCAGCAGTTTACCGACAGGGAATAATGAAAAACTGTTTTTT
cdr3_aa: CASSLPTGNNEKLFF

clone_size: NA
d_call: TRBD2
v_call: TRBV5-6
j_call: TRBJ2-7
cdr3_nt: TGTGCCAGCAACCTAGCGGGTCTCGGCTCCTACGAGCAGTACTTC
cdr3_aa: CASNLAGLGSYEQYF

clone_size: NA
d_call: NA
v_call: TRBV5-1
j_call: TRBJ2-1
cdr3_nt: TGTGCCAGCAGCTCCCTTAACAGCATTAATGAGCAGTTCTTC
cdr3_aa: CASSSLNSINEQFF

clone_size: NA
d_call: NA
v_call: TRBV7-2
j_call: TRBJ2-7
cdr3_nt: TGTGCCAGCAGCTTAGTCGCAGGGAAGGACGAGCAGTACTTC
cdr3_aa: CASSLVAGKDEQYF

clone_size: NA
d_call: NA
v_call: TRBV18
j_call: TRBJ2-7
cdr3_nt: TGTGCCAGCTCACCAGGGGGGTCCTCCTACGAGCAGTACTTC
cdr3_aa: CASSPGGSSYEQYF

clone_size: once
d_call: TRBD1
v_call: TRBV6-5
j_call: TRBJ1-1
cdr3_nt: TGTGCCAGCAGTTACTCAGCAGGGGGGTTCACTGAAGCTTTCTTT
cdr3_aa: CASSYSAGGFTEAFF

clone_size: NA
d_call: NA
v_call: TRBV6-5
j_call: TRBJ1-5
cdr3_nt: TGTGCCAGCAGCCCAGGGAGGATTCAGCCCCAGCATTTT
cdr3_aa: CASSPGRIQPQHF

clone_size: once
d_call: NA
v_call: TRBV2
j_call: TRBJ2-7
cdr3_nt: TGTGCCAGCAGCGAAAGTCGAGACGAGCAGTACTTC
cdr3_aa: CASSESRDEQYF

clone_size: NA
d_call: NA
v_call: TRBV4-3
j_call: TRBJ2-2
cdr3_nt: TGCGCCAGCAGCCTCCAGGCGACAGGAACGAACACCGGGGAGCTGTTTTTT
cdr3_aa: CASSLQATGTNTGELFF

clone_size: NA
d_call: NA
v_call: TRBV5-1
j_call: TRBJ1-1
cdr3_nt: TGCGCCAGCAGCCCCGGGGGGGGCCCTATGAACACTGAAGCTTTCTTT
cdr3_aa: CASSPGGGPMNTEAFF

clone_size: NA
d_call: NA
v_call: TRBV9
j_call: TRBJ2-5
cdr3_nt: TGTGCCAGCAGCCCCGCGAGAGCAACCGTGGAGACCCAGTACTTC
cdr3_aa: CASSPARATVETQYF

clone_size: few
d_call: TRBD1
v_call: TRBV5-1
j_call: TRBJ1-1
cdr3_nt: TGTGCCAGCAGCTTGGTAGGACAGGTAGGAACTGAAGCTTTCTTT
cdr3_aa: CASSLVGQVGTEAFF

clone_size: NA
d_call: TRBD1
v_call: TRBV27
j_call: TRBJ1-2
cdr3_nt: TGTGCCAGCAGTTTAGTGGACAGGGGGATGTATTGCTATGGCTACACCTTC
cdr3_aa: CASSLVDRGMYCYGYTF

clone_size: NA
d_call: NA
v_call: TRBV3-1/TRBV3-2
j_call: TRBJ1-2
cdr3_nt: TGTGCCAGCAGCCAGGCCCGGGGACAAAACTATGGCTACACCTTC
cdr3_aa: CASSQARGQNYGYTF

clone_size: few
d_call: TRBD1
v_call: TRBV30
j_call: TRBJ1-5
cdr3_nt: TGTGCCTGGAGCGACGGGGCAGGGGGCGGAAAGCCCCAGCATTTT
cdr3_aa: CAWSDGAGGGKPQHF

clone_size: NA
d_call: NA
v_call: TRBV15
j_call: TRBJ1-1
cdr3_nt: TGTGCCACCAGCAGAGACGGCAGGGAAAGTACTGAAGCTTTCTTT
cdr3_aa: CATSRDGRESTEAFF

clone_size: NA
d_call: NA
v_call: TRBV30
j_call: TRBJ1-1
cdr3_nt: TGTGCCTGGAGTTCAGGGGTCAGGACTGAAGCTTTCTTT
cdr3_aa: CAWSSGVRTEAFF

clone_size: NA
d_call: TRBD2
v_call: TRBV28
j_call: TRBJ2-2
cdr3_nt: TGTGCCACCCGCGGGGGGGGCGGCGACACCGGGGAGCTGTTTTTT
cdr3_aa: CATRGGGGDTGELFF

clone_size: NA
d_call: NA
v_call: TRBV28
j_call: TRBJ1-4
cdr3_nt: TGTGCCAGCAGTTTAAGTCAGGGGAGCAACCCTCACCCCATGGCGAGGGCTGAAAAACTGTTTTTT
cdr3_aa: CASSLSQGSNPHPMARAEKLFF